A selection of T cell receptor beta chains follows, all from one sample in a study of shared clonotypes between healthy human individuals. Measured with immunoSEQ multiplex PCR; TCRdb has only the in-frame clones, and not every one. The top ten hold approximately 12% of the sample, which has 550,000 to 600,000 clones, about 80% seen once. Sequencing used PBMCs. Receptor source: a woman aged 40 to 49 in good health. Some clones in this sample may be carry-over from other donors' samples. The CDR3 runs from the conserved cysteine through the conserved F or W.

v_gene	j_gene	CDR3aa
TRBV29-1	TRBJ2-3	CSVEPSGRTDTQYF
TRBV28	TRBJ2-1	CASSVPGRSSHEQFF
TRBV25-1	TRBJ1-3	CASMDRGLIGNTIYF
TRBV2	TRBJ2-5	CASSRGNEETQYF
TRBV15	TRBJ2-7	CATSRDPTGLEQYF
TRBV11-2	TRBJ2-2	CASSPTAVTGELFF
TRBV2	TRBJ1-5	CASSTRDKGSNQPQHF
TRBV7-9	TRBJ2-7	CASSQGGQGVSAYEQYF
TRBV6-5	TRBJ2-4	CASRPTGLQNIQYF
TRBV9	TRBJ2-1	CASSSQGDAYNEQFF
TRBV5-6	TRBJ1-1	CASIPPVGVNTEAFF
TRBV15	TRBJ2-5	CATSRERRQETQYF
TRBV30	TRBJ2-1	CAWSSTGGSYNEQFF
TRBV11-2	TRBJ2-7	CASSKDRAIYEQYF
TRBV7-9	TRBJ2-2	CASSLGGRNTGELFF
TRBV5-6	TRBJ1-2	CASSLPLFRQDYYGYTF
TRBV7-9	TRBJ2-7	CASSFGLAYEQYF
TRBV5-1	TRBJ2-3	CASSLGQGGTDTQYF
TRBV6-5	TRBJ1-2	CASSPRLYPYGYTF
TRBV4-2	TRBJ2-3	CASSQDRTSGSLDTQYF
TRBV7-8	TRBJ2-1	CASSLRGLNEQFF
TRBV7-8	TRBJ2-1	CASSFNRLAGDNEQFF
TRBV5-8	TRBJ2-2	CASSFAGTGELFF
TRBV9	TRBJ2-7	CASSADLAGVREQYF
TRBV10-2	TRBJ2-7	CASSESGTGNREYF
TRBV5-1	TRBJ2-2	CASSLTGLANTGELFF
TRBV10-3	TRBJ1-5	CAISAGGDQPQHF
TRBV4-1	TRBJ1-4	CASSQDRAGVEKLFF
TRBV10-2	TRBJ2-2	CASRGLAGGGTGELFF
TRBV28	TRBJ2-7	CASSSLPRASGPYEQYF
TRBV7-6	TRBJ1-5	CASSRGQGDASAQHF
TRBV4-1	TRBJ2-5	CASSPYVGETQYF
TRBV29-1	TRBJ2-1	CSVRDYGTSREPFF
TRBV6-5	TRBJ2-2	CASRRARGELFF
TRBV15	TRBJ2-2	CATTSGERTGELFF
TRBV12-5	TRBJ2-1	CASASSLSNEQFF
TRBV20-1	TRBJ2-1	CSANSFNEQFF
TRBV19	TRBJ2-2	CASRQGSGASGELFF
TRBV2	TRBJ2-7	CASSVRQGYEQYF
TRBV4-1	TRBJ1-2	CASSQGTGGGYTF
TRBV30	TRBJ2-5	CAWDPSGSAAETQYF
TRBV4-2	TRBJ2-3	CASSQGVPGGISDTQYF
TRBV4-2	TRBJ2-7	CASSQTRDRGYHEQYF
TRBV6-1	TRBJ1-1	CASSVSGITEAFF
TRBV27	TRBJ2-7	CASSFAGSYEQYF
TRBV28	TRBJ1-2	CASSPRQGAVAGYTF
TRBV30	TRBJ2-7	CAWSWGGGRDEQYF
TRBV6-5	TRBJ1-2	CASSYKPAAQYGYTF
TRBV19	TRBJ2-7	CASSTGQNSYEQYF
TRBV30	TRBJ1-1	CAWSVTGAWTEAFF
TRBV12-5	TRBJ2-1	CASGLGTTNEQFF
TRBV5-4	TRBJ1-1	CASSSTGVAEAFF
TRBV7-3	TRBJ2-1	CASSLTTLEGEQFF